The text below deals with one T cell receptor beta chain. What it binds is unknown. This record belongs to a study of beta chain features in type 1 diabetes. Study results and limitations: The study found moderately but significantly shorter TCRB CDR3s in all four CD4+ subsets of Type 1 diabetes patients.

Trimming removed 7 bases at V and 2 bases at J, with 7 bases between. The CDR3 totals 12 residues. CDR1 and CDR2 from the germline V gene are SGHVS and FQNEAQ. The sequenced template was cDNA made from the entire isolated RNA. The average read count of naive, central memory and regulatory T cell samples was approximately 3.5 million. Generated by immunoSEQ multiplex PCR, the TCRdb table keeps only in-frame clones and is missing some. The sample yields about 700,000 clones, roughly 13% seen once. The chain carries TRBV7-8 and TRBJ2-3; D is undetermined. Sequenced input: naive CD4+ T cells from blood. The receptor was isolated from a man between 18 and 29 years old with type 1 diabetes. The CDR3 loop reads CASNPNTDTQYF. Written as DNA, the CDR3 is TGTGCCAGCAACCCTAACACAGATACGCAGTATTTT.